Below, one TCR beta chain is given with its context. Its antigen remains unknown. These data originate in a study of OX40 agonist ivuxolimab in advanced cancers. About the research overall: Three patients had partial responses: one hepatocellular carcinoma, two cutaneous melanoma. Study observations and caveats: Low levels of normalized T-cell clonal expansion also appeared in some nonresponders. At 0.1 to 3.0 mg/kg and by week 6, clonal expansion occurred in CD4+ and CD8+ blood T cells.

Profiling relied on immunoSEQ multiplex PCR, and the TCRdb table lists in-frame clones only, not all of them. The data hold tens of thousands of clones, with about 90% observed a single time. The CDR3 totals 13 residues. CDR1 and CDR2 (germline): MGHDK, SYGVNS. The trim removed 4 bases at V and 5 bases at J, leaving 3 bases unmatched. This sequence originates from an adult with an advanced solid tumor such as melanoma, head and neck, liver or kidney cancer. The chain carries TRBV25-1 and TRBJ1-1, with TRBD1 matching over 8 bases. The sample was CD4+ or CD8+ T cells sorted from blood, taken in a trial of the OX40 agonist ivuxolimab. The CDR3 spells CASSGQGRTEAFF. The DNA of the CDR3 is TGTGCCAGCAGTGGACAGGGGAGAACTGAAGCTTTCTTT. The full variable domain, completed using reference TRBV25-1 and TRBJ1-1, is EADIYQTPRYLVIGTGKKITLECSQTMGHDKMYWYQQDPGMELHLIHYSYGVNSTEKGDLSSESTVSRIRTEHFPLTLESARPSHTSQYLCASSGQGRTEAFFGQGTRLTVV.